The TCR beta chain described here comes from a study of cytomegalovirus exposure and HLA in healthy donors. Points from the study as a whole: The study recorded fewer than 200 TCR beta chains that were cytomegalovirus-associated. Relative to equally common others, HLA-associated TCR beta chains showed greater clonal expansion in a later analysis.

A multiplex PCR was run with 60 Vbeta primers and 13 Jbeta primers. Assay: immunoSEQ multiplex PCR; the TCRdb copy retains only in-frame clones and omits some. The data include 100,000 to 150,000 clones; the top ten clones carry approximately 1.6%. Details on this clone: The antigen is undetermined.

Per the germline V gene, CDR1 is SEHNR and CDR2 is FQNEAQ (reference sequence). The CDR3 totals 13 residues. V lost 2 bases and J 5 bases, leaving 10 bases between the germline ends. The chain carries TRBV7-9 and TRBJ2-7, with D perhaps matching TRBD1 (5 bases). The receptor was isolated from a woman aged 40 to 50 in good health and CMV-seropositive. The sequenced sample consisted of PBMCs. The CDR3 DNA follows: TGTGCCAGCAGCTTAATCCCCAGGGACGAGCAGTACTTC. Protein sequence: CASSLIPRDEQYF.